The T cell receptor (beta chain) under discussion was sequenced for a study of blood T cell repertoires in COVID-19. As for the study in general: Some COVID-19 samples were acute and others convalescent; all came from the United States, Italy and Spain. Sources were T cells, B-cell-depleted T cells, or PBMCs; the material itself was cDNA or gDNA.

CDR1 is SGHAT and CDR2 is FQNNGV in the germline V gene. V was pared by 4 bases and J by 4 bases, with 5 bases of the junction left unmatched. This CDR3 spans 16 amino acids. Original handling: Reference gene primer amplification in the assay estimated nucleated cell counts. Generated by immunoSEQ multiplex PCR, the TCRdb table keeps only in-frame clones and is missing some. V, J and clone size derive from that table, while D and trimming were established from the DNA sequence. The sample records roughly 140,000 clones, roughly 79% being singletons. This receptor was obtained from an older woman with acute or convalescent COVID-19. Sequencing input: peripheral blood. The V gene is TRBV11-2, the J gene TRBJ2-1; 12 bases fit TRBD2. The CDR3 DNA is TGTGCCAGCAGCTCTGGACTAGCGGGACCTTACAATGAGCAGTTCTTC. It specifies CASSSGLAGPYNEQFF.